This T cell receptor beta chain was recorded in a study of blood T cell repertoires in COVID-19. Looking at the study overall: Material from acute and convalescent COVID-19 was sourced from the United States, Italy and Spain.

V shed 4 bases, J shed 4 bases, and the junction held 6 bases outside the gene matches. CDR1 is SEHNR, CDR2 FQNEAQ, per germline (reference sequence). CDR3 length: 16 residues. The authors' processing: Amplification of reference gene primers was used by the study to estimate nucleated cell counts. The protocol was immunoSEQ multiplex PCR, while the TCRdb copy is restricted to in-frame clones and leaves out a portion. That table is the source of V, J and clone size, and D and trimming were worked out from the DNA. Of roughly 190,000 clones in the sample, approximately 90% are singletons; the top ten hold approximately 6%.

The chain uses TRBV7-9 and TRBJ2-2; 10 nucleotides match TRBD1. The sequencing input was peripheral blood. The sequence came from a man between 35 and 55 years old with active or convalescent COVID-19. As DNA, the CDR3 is TGTGCCAGCAGCTCTCCGACAGGGGGCGTCACCGGGGAGCTGTTTTTT. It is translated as CASSSPTGGVTGELFF.